This TCR beta chain came from a study of blood T cell repertoires in COVID-19. Study details: PBMCs, B-cell-depleted T cells, or T cells were the source of the cDNA or gDNA that made up the material.

Clones were read by immunoSEQ multiplex PCR, and TCRdb kept only the in-frame ones, dropping some. Of around 310,000 clones in the sample, 85% to 90% are singletons; the top ten hold 1%. There are 15 residues in the CDR3. V shed 0 bases and J 7 bases; nucleotides not matched to a gene: 8. Germline V lookup: CDR1 GTSNPN, CDR2 SVGIG (reference sequence). This chain links TRBV30 with TRBJ1-4; TRBD1 agrees at 7 bases. The sequenced sample was peripheral blood. This receptor was identified in a middle-aged woman with COVID-19, enrolled during active disease. CDR3 nucleotide sequence: TGTGCCTGGAGTGTACCCAGGGGGGAAGGTGAAAAACTGTTTTTT. Its protein is CAWSVPRGEGEKLFF. The full variable domain, rest sourced from reference TRBV30 and TRBJ1-4, is SQTIHQWPATLVQPVGSPLSLECTVEGTSNPNLYWYRQAAGRGLQLLFYSVGIGQISSEVPQNLSASRPQDRQFILSSKKLLLSDSGFYLCAWSVPRGEGEKLFFGSGTQLSVL.